This is a list of T cell receptor beta chains from one sample in a study of blood T cell repertoires in COVID-19. Method: immunoSEQ multiplex PCR; TCRdb's copy keeps in-frame clones and lacks some. The sample holds 330,000 or so clones, 87% seen once. The source material was peripheral blood. These receptors were taken from a man younger than 40 with COVID-19, enrolled during active disease. Each CDR3 is given with its conserved first and last residue. The D gene is left open where the match is weak. A clone size is listed for some rows: how often the clone was seen (once, few, many), or a class if it is expanded.

d_call: .
clone_size: .
v_call: TRBV6-1
j_call: TRBJ2-7
cdr3_aa: CASSDRRDPYEQYF
cdr3_nt: TGTGCCAGCAGTGATAGGAGGGATCCCTACGAGCAGTACTTC

d_call: .
clone_size: .
v_call: TRBV6-5
j_call: TRBJ2-6
cdr3_aa: CASSYSIRAGANVLTF
cdr3_nt: TGTGCCAGCAGTTACTCCATCAGGGCAGGGGCCAACGTCCTGACTTTC

d_call: .
clone_size: .
v_call: TRBV5-6
j_call: TRBJ1-5
cdr3_aa: CASSLAGRGDQPQHF
cdr3_nt: TGTGCCAGCAGCTTGGCGGGCAGGGGCGATCAGCCCCAGCATTTT

d_call: TRBD2
clone_size: .
v_call: TRBV5-6
j_call: TRBJ2-7
cdr3_aa: CASSQGLAVNYEQYF
cdr3_nt: TGTGCCAGCAGCCAGGGACTAGCTGTGAACTACGAGCAGTACTTC

d_call: TRBD1
clone_size: .
v_call: TRBV28
j_call: TRBJ1-3
cdr3_aa: CASGQGVSGNTIYF
cdr3_nt: TGTGCCAGTGGACAGGGGGTTTCTGGAAACACCATATATTTT

d_call: .
clone_size: .
v_call: TRBV2
j_call: TRBJ2-7
cdr3_aa: CASSLGHFYEQYF
cdr3_nt: TGTGCCAGCAGCCTCGGACACTTCTACGAGCAGTACTTC

d_call: .
clone_size: .
v_call: TRBV7-2
j_call: TRBJ2-1
cdr3_aa: CASSYYLEDEQFF
cdr3_nt: TGTGCCAGCAGCTACTACCTGGAGGATGAGCAGTTCTTC

d_call: .
clone_size: .
v_call: TRBV25-1
j_call: TRBJ1-3
cdr3_aa: CASSDRSGNTIYF
cdr3_nt: TGTGCCAGCAGTGATCGCTCTGGAAACACCATATATTTT

d_call: TRBD2
clone_size: .
v_call: TRBV27
j_call: TRBJ2-7
cdr3_aa: CASSLLGSGGPYEQYF
cdr3_nt: TGTGCCAGCAGTTTATTAGGTAGCGGGGGACCCTACGAGCAGTACTTC

d_call: TRBD1
clone_size: .
v_call: TRBV11-2
j_call: TRBJ1-2
cdr3_aa: CASSLDGTAPNYGYTF
cdr3_nt: TGTGCCAGCAGCTTAGATGGGACAGCCCCTAACTATGGCTACACCTTC

d_call: .
clone_size: .
v_call: TRBV28
j_call: TRBJ1-1
cdr3_aa: CASSYSNTEAFF
cdr3_nt: TGTGCCAGCAGTTACTCGAACACTGAAGCTTTCTTT

d_call: .
clone_size: .
v_call: TRBV11-1
j_call: TRBJ2-7
cdr3_aa: CASSLFGTDTYEQYF
cdr3_nt: TGTGCCAGCAGCTTATTTGGCACGGACACCTACGAGCAGTACTTC

d_call: .
clone_size: .
v_call: TRBV18
j_call: TRBJ2-7
cdr3_aa: CASSLTGTGDLQYF
cdr3_nt: TGTGCCAGCTCACTCACCGGCACCGGGGATCTGCAGTACTTC

d_call: TRBD1
clone_size: .
v_call: TRBV6-5
j_call: TRBJ2-2
cdr3_aa: CASNRQGTGELFF
cdr3_nt: TGTGCCAGCAACAGACAGGGTACCGGGGAGCTGTTTTTT

d_call: .
clone_size: .
v_call: TRBV19
j_call: TRBJ2-1
cdr3_aa: CASSAWDSALYNEQFF
cdr3_nt: TGTGCCAGTAGTGCGTGGGACTCAGCCCTTTACAATGAGCAGTTCTTC

d_call: TRBD2
clone_size: .
v_call: TRBV28
j_call: TRBJ2-5
cdr3_aa: CASSLHPSGRKTQYF
cdr3_nt: TGTGCCAGCAGTTTACACCCTAGCGGGAGAAAGACCCAGTACTTC

d_call: .
clone_size: few
v_call: TRBV7-3
j_call: TRBJ1-2
cdr3_aa: CASSLSREEGYTF
cdr3_nt: TGTGCCAGCAGCTTAAGCAGGGAAGAAGGCTACACCTTC

d_call: .
clone_size: .
v_call: TRBV7-2
j_call: TRBJ1-2
cdr3_aa: CASSPHEANYGYTF
cdr3_nt: TGTGCCAGCAGCCCCCATGAGGCTAACTATGGCTACACCTTC

d_call: .
clone_size: .
v_call: TRBV6-1
j_call: TRBJ1-5
cdr3_aa: CASSDNSLLSNQPQHF
cdr3_nt: TGTGCCAGCAGTGATAATTCCCTTTTGAGCAATCAGCCCCAGCATTTT

d_call: TRBD1
clone_size: .
v_call: TRBV19
j_call: TRBJ2-6
cdr3_aa: CASSRDRAPGANVLTF
cdr3_nt: TGTGCCAGTAGTAGAGACAGGGCTCCCGGGGCCAACGTCCTGACTTTC

d_call: .
clone_size: once
v_call: TRBV4-3
j_call: TRBJ1-1
cdr3_aa: CASSQGIRGTEAFF
cdr3_nt: TGCGCCAGCAGCCAAGGCATAAGGGGCACTGAAGCTTTCTTT

d_call: .
clone_size: few
v_call: TRBV9
j_call: TRBJ2-2
cdr3_aa: CASRGTTNTGELFF
cdr3_nt: TGTGCCAGCAGAGGCACGACAAACACCGGGGAGCTGTTTTTT

d_call: .
clone_size: .
v_call: TRBV7-3
j_call: TRBJ2-1
cdr3_aa: CASSLAGTSYNEQFF
cdr3_nt: TGTGCCAGCAGCTTAGCGGGTACTTCCTACAATGAGCAGTTCTTC

d_call: .
clone_size: .
v_call: TRBV11-2
j_call: TRBJ1-1
cdr3_aa: CASSLDPNTEAFF
cdr3_nt: TGTGCCAGCAGCTTAGACCCTAACACTGAAGCTTTCTTT

d_call: .
clone_size: .
v_call: TRBV7-3
j_call: TRBJ2-1
cdr3_aa: CASSPGTAAGNEQFF
cdr3_nt: TGTGCCAGCAGCCCAGGGACTGCCGCGGGCAATGAGCAGTTCTTC

d_call: TRBD1
clone_size: .
v_call: TRBV18
j_call: TRBJ1-1
cdr3_aa: CASSPPNRGQTEAFF
cdr3_nt: TGTGCCAGCTCACCACCCAACAGGGGACAGACTGAAGCTTTCTTT

d_call: TRBD2
clone_size: .
v_call: TRBV6-2/TRBV6-3
j_call: TRBJ2-3
cdr3_aa: CASSPLSGRAGTDTQYF
cdr3_nt: TGTGCCAGCAGCCCTCTAAGTGGGAGGGCCGGCACAGATACGCAGTATTTT

d_call: TRBD1
clone_size: .
v_call: TRBV19
j_call: TRBJ1-1
cdr3_aa: CASSNDRDTEAFF
cdr3_nt: TGTGCCAGTAGTAACGACAGGGACACTGAAGCTTTCTTT

d_call: TRBD1
clone_size: .
v_call: TRBV7-9
j_call: TRBJ2-7
cdr3_aa: CASSLGQGAYEQYF
cdr3_nt: TGTGCCAGCAGCTTGGGACAGGGTGCCTACGAGCAGTACTTC

d_call: TRBD1
clone_size: .
v_call: TRBV30
j_call: TRBJ2-1
cdr3_aa: CAWSVGTGSYNEQFF
cdr3_nt: TGTGCCTGGAGTGTAGGGACAGGATCCTACAATGAGCAGTTCTTC

d_call: .
clone_size: once
v_call: TRBV24-1
j_call: TRBJ1-5
cdr3_aa: CATSEQQERGQPQHF
cdr3_nt: TGTGCCACCAGTGAACAACAGGAAAGGGGTCAGCCCCAGCATTTT

d_call: TRBD2
clone_size: .
v_call: TRBV5-1
j_call: TRBJ2-3
cdr3_aa: CASSPGLAGDTQYF
cdr3_nt: TGCGCCAGCAGCCCCGGACTAGCGGGAGATACGCAGTATTTT

d_call: .
clone_size: .
v_call: TRBV5-1
j_call: TRBJ1-3
cdr3_aa: CASSLQTQGHYGNTIYF
cdr3_nt: TGCGCCAGCAGCCTGCAAACACAGGGTCACTATGGAAACACCATATATTTT

d_call: TRBD1
clone_size: .
v_call: TRBV5-1
j_call: TRBJ1-1
cdr3_aa: CASSPTPGTGGRMATEAFF
cdr3_nt: TGCGCCAGCAGCCCCACCCCCGGGACAGGGGGTCGGATGGCCACTGAAGCTTTCTTT

d_call: .
clone_size: .
v_call: TRBV15
j_call: TRBJ1-2
cdr3_aa: CATRVGGTNYGYTF
cdr3_nt: TGTGCCACCAGGGTTGGGGGGACCAACTATGGCTACACCTTC

d_call: TRBD2
clone_size: .
v_call: TRBV5-4
j_call: TRBJ2-5
cdr3_aa: CASSKGLAGQETQYF
cdr3_nt: TGTGCCAGCAGCAAGGGACTAGCGGGCCAAGAGACCCAGTACTTC

d_call: TRBD1
clone_size: .
v_call: TRBV6-5
j_call: TRBJ1-3
cdr3_aa: CASRETGVNTIYF
cdr3_nt: TGTGCCAGTAGGGAGACAGGGGTGAACACCATATATTTT

d_call: .
clone_size: .
v_call: TRBV19
j_call: TRBJ2-1
cdr3_aa: CASSTPGQYEQFF
cdr3_nt: TGTGCCAGTAGTACCCCGGGACAATATGAGCAGTTCTTC

d_call: TRBD1
clone_size: once
v_call: TRBV19
j_call: TRBJ2-7
cdr3_aa: CASSIRLGQGPYEQYF
cdr3_nt: TGTGCCAGTAGTATAAGGCTAGGACAGGGTCCCTACGAGCAGTACTTC

d_call: TRBD2
clone_size: once
v_call: TRBV7-2
j_call: TRBJ2-7
cdr3_aa: CASSPGTSGEQYF
cdr3_nt: TGTGCCAGCAGCCCCGGGACTAGCGGCGAGCAGTACTTC

d_call: .
clone_size: .
v_call: TRBV6-6
j_call: TRBJ2-1
cdr3_aa: CASRTRSSYNEQFF
cdr3_nt: TGTGCCAGCAGAACGCGAAGCTCCTACAATGAGCAGTTCTTC

d_call: .
clone_size: .
v_call: TRBV10-3
j_call: TRBJ2-2
cdr3_aa: CAISPGLLNTGELFF
cdr3_nt: TGTGCCATCAGTCCCGGACTATTAAACACCGGGGAGCTGTTTTTT

d_call: TRBD1
clone_size: .
v_call: TRBV7-9
j_call: TRBJ2-7
cdr3_aa: CASSPWDRGYEQYF
cdr3_nt: TGTGCCAGCAGCCCCTGGGACAGGGGGTACGAGCAGTACTTC

d_call: TRBD1
clone_size: .
v_call: TRBV5-1
j_call: TRBJ2-6
cdr3_aa: CASIEGATGANVLTF
cdr3_nt: TGCGCCAGCATAGAGGGGGCGACTGGGGCCAACGTCCTGACTTTC

d_call: TRBD2
clone_size: .
v_call: TRBV24-1
j_call: TRBJ2-3
cdr3_aa: CARTSGSTDTQYF
cdr3_nt: TGTGCCAGGACTAGCGGGAGCACAGATACGCAGTATTTT

d_call: TRBD1
clone_size: .
v_call: TRBV28
j_call: TRBJ1-2
cdr3_aa: CASSANRDSNYGYTF
cdr3_nt: TGTGCCAGCAGTGCTAACCGGGACAGCAACTATGGCTACACCTTC

d_call: .
clone_size: .
v_call: TRBV7-9
j_call: TRBJ1-1
cdr3_aa: CASSSQSLNTEAFF
cdr3_nt: TGTGCCAGCAGCTCACAGAGTCTGAACACTGAAGCTTTCTTT

d_call: .
clone_size: .
v_call: TRBV9
j_call: TRBJ1-3
cdr3_aa: CASSIGQNTISGNTIYF
cdr3_nt: TGTGCCAGCAGCATAGGACAGAATACTATCTCTGGAAACACCATATATTTT

d_call: TRBD1
clone_size: .
v_call: TRBV2
j_call: TRBJ1-1
cdr3_aa: CASSAGGQGQTEAFF
cdr3_nt: TGTGCCAGCAGTGCGGGAGGACAGGGCCAAACTGAAGCTTTCTTT

d_call: .
clone_size: .
v_call: TRBV2
j_call: TRBJ2-1
cdr3_aa: CASRLDSYNEQFF
cdr3_nt: TGTGCCAGCAGGTTGGACAGTTACAATGAGCAGTTCTTC

d_call: .
clone_size: .
v_call: TRBV27
j_call: TRBJ1-2
cdr3_aa: CASSYRTGNYGYTF
cdr3_nt: TGTGCCAGCAGTTACAGGACGGGCAACTATGGCTACACCTTC

d_call: .
clone_size: .
v_call: TRBV7-2
j_call: TRBJ2-7
cdr3_aa: CASGKGDTLGEQYF
cdr3_nt: TGTGCCAGCGGGAAGGGAGACACCCTTGGGGAGCAGTACTTC

d_call: .
clone_size: .
v_call: TRBV7-9
j_call: TRBJ2-2
cdr3_aa: CASSLSYQRSAGELFF
cdr3_nt: TGTGCCAGCAGCTTATCTTACCAAAGATCGGCCGGGGAGCTGTTTTTT

d_call: TRBD1
clone_size: once
v_call: TRBV3-1/TRBV3-2
j_call: TRBJ1-1
cdr3_aa: CASSRIEGARGTEAFF
cdr3_nt: TGTGCCAGCAGCCGGATCGAGGGGGCCCGAGGGACTGAAGCTTTCTTT

d_call: .
clone_size: .
v_call: TRBV2
j_call: TRBJ1-1
cdr3_aa: CASSFRDTVNTEAFF
cdr3_nt: TGTGCCAGCAGTTTTCGGGACACAGTGAACACTGAAGCTTTCTTT